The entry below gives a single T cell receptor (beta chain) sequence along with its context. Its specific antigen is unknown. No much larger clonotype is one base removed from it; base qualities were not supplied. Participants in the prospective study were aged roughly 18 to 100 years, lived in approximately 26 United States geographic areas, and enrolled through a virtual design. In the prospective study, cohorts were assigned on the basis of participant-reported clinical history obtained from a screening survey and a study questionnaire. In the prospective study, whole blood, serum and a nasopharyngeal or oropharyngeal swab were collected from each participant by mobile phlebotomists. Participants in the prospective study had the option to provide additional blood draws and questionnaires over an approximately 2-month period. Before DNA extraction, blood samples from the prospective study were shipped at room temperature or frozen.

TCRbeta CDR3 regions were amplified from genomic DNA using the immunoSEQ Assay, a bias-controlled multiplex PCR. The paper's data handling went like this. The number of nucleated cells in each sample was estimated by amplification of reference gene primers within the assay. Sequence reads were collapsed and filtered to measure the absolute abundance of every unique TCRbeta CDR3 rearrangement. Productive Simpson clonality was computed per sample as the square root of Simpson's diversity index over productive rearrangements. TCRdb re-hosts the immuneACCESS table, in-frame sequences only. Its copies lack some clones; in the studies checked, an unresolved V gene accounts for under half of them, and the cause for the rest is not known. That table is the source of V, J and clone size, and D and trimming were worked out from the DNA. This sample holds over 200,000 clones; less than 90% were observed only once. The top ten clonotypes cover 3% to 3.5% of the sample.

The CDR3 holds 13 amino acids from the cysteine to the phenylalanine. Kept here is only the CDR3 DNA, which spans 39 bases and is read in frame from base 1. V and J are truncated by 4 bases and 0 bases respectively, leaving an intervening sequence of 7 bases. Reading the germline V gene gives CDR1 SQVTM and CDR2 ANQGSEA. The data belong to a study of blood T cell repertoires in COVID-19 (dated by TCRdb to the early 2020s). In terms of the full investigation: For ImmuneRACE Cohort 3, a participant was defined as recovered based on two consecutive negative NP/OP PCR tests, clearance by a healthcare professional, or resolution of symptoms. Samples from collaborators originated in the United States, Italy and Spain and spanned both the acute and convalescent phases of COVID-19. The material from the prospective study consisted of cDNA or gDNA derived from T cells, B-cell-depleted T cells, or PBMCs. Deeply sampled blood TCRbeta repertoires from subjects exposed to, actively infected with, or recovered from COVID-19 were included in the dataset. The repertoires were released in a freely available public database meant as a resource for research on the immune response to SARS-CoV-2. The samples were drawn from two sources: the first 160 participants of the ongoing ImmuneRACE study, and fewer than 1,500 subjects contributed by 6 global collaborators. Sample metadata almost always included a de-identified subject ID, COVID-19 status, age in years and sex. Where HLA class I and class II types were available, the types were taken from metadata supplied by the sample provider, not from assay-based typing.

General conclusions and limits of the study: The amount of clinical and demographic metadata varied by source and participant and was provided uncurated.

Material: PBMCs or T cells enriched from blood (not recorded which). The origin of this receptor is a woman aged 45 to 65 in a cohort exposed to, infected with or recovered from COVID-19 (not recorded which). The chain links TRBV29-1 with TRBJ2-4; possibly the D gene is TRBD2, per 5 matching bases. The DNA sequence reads TGCAGCGTTGCGGGGTTAGCCAAAAACATTCAGTACTTC. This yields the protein CSVAGLAKNIQYF.